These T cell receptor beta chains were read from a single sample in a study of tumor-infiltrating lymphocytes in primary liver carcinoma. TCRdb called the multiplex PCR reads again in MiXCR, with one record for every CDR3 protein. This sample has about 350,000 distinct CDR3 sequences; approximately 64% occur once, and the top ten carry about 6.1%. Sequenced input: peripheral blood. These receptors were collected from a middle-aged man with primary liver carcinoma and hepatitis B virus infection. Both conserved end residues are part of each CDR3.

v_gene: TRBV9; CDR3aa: CASSVETTGPAWNTEAFF
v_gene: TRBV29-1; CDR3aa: CSVGRAGQGGLETQYF
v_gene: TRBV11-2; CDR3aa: CASSSSWSAPGEPFF
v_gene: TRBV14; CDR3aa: CASSPILVAGGSYEQYF
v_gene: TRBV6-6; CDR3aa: CASTSGVDPYGNTIYF
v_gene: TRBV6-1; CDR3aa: CASSDHQTSGTHNEQFF
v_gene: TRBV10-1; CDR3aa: CASRPDDRSEGQYF
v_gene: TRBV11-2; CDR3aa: CARSLGQGEYYEQHF
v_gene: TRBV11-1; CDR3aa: CASSATGRGNNERFF
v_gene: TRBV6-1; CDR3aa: CASTEGLAGTDTQYF
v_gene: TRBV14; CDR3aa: CASSQFGRGATGELFF